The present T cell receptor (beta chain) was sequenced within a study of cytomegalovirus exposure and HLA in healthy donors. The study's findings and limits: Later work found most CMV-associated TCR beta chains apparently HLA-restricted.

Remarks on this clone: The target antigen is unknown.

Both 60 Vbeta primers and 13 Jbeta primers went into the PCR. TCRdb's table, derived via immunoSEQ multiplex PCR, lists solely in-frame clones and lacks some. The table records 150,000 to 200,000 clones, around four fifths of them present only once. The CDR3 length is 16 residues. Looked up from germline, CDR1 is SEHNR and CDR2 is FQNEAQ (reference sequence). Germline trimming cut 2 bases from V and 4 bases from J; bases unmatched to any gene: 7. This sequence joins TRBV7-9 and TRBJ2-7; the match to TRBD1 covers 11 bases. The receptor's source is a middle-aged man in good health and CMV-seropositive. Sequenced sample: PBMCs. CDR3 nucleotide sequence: TGTGCCAGCAGCTTAAGACCAGGGACAGGGGGATACGAGCAGTACTTC. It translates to CASSLRPGTGGYEQYF. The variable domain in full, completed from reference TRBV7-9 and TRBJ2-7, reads DTGVSQNPRHKITKRGQNVTFRCDPISEHNRLYWYRQTLGQGPEFLTYFQNEAQLEKSRLLSDRFSAERPKGSFSTLEIQRTEQGDSAMYLCASSLRPGTGGYEQYFGPGTRLTVT.